This T cell receptor (beta chain) derives from a study of shared clonotypes between healthy human individuals. Study outcomes and limitations: Compared with memory subsets, naive subsets generally had larger estimated richness.

The V and J ends lost 4 bases and 0 bases respectively, with 13 bases between them. The CDR3 is made up of 16 amino acids. Germline V CDR1 and CDR2: SGHRS, YFSETQ. Details on this clone: Its antigen is not known.

Over several immunoSEQ plates, each subset's genomic DNA was distributed in even portions. The repertoire was sequenced with immunoSEQ multiplex PCR; TCRdb's copy has only in-frame clones and lacks some. The top ten clones hold 34% of a sample with 650,000 to 700,000 clones, roughly 88% of them seen once. The chain is built from TRBV5-1 and TRBJ2-2; D is unresolved. The sample taken for sequencing was memory CD8+ T cells from PBMCs. Documented subset: CD45RO+ cells pooled with CCR7-negative TemRA cells. The origin of this receptor is a man between 18 and 35 years old in good health. Some clones in this sample may be carry-over from other donors' samples. CDR3 nucleotide sequence: TGCGCCAGCAGCGATCGATGGAGAGCGAACACCGGGGAGCTGTTTTTT. Protein: CASSDRWRANTGELFF.